Below, one T cell receptor beta chain is given with its context. What it binds is unknown. Germline loops: CDR1 SGHRS, CDR2 YFSETQ. The ends were cut back, 4 bases at V and 3 bases at J, with 11 bases in the middle. The CDR3 consists of 14 residues. One entry per CDR3 protein results from TCRdb running MiXCR on the 5' RACE reads. The profile shows some 630,000 distinct CDR3 sequences, about 7.1% of them singletons. This sample is part of a study of identical twins. Study observations and caveats: For zero-insertion analyses, partial confounding could come from invariant MAIT and iNKT cells. Out-of-frame TCR alpha sharing observed in monozygotic twins exceeded model estimates.

A further study also used this sample, focusing on yellow fever vaccine responses in identical twins.

The chain joins TRBV5-1 to TRBJ1-5; D is possibly TRBD1 (5 bases). The material sequenced was PBMCs. The clonotype was recovered from a woman under 30 in good health. The CDR3 region is CASSRDGDNQPQHF. CDR3 DNA: TGCGCCAGCAGCCGGGACGGGGACAATCAGCCCCAGCATTTT.